A single sample gave rise to the 8 T cell receptor beta chains below, sequenced in a study of CD8 T cells in Susac syndrome. RNA was extracted with the RNeasy kit, and a quantity of roughly 0.45 to 1 ug was reverse transcribed using random hexamers. TCRdb passed the immunoSEQ multiplex PCR reads through MiXCR, listing each CDR3 protein once. The sample has approximately 120,000 distinct CDR3 sequences, under 95% seen once. Sequenced input: CD8+ T cells from PBMCs. These receptors were taken from a human donor in good health.

In its sample, this clonotype was seen once. The rearrangement joins TRBV28 to TRBJ2-2; tentatively, D is TRBD1 or TRBD2 (5 bases each). Trimming removed 2 bases at V and 7 bases at J, with 17 bases between. This CDR3 contains 16 residues. Germline lookup yields CDR1 MDHEN and CDR2 SYDVKM. Here the CDR3 reads CASSLRGTGWDGELFF. The CDR3 DNA sequence: TGTGCCAGCAGTTTAAGAGGGACGGGTTGGGACGGGGAGCTGTTTTTT. Combining the CDR3 with reference TRBV28 and TRBJ2-2 gives the whole variable domain DVKVTQSSRYLVKRTGEKVFLECVQDMDHENMFWYRQDPGLGLRLIYFSYDVKMKEKGDIPEGYSVSREKKERFSLILESASTNQTSMYLCASSLRGTGWDGELFFGEGSRLTVL.

The rearrangement uses TRBV25-1 and TRBJ2-7; D is possibly TRBD1 (6 bases). Germline V gives CDR1 MGHDK, CDR2 SYGVNS. CDR3 size: 14 residues. V lost 8 bases and J lost 3, with 17 bases in between. The CDR3 DNA is TGTGCCAGCCTCCGAGTTGGACAGATCTACGAGCAGTACTTC. It codes for CASLRVGQIYEQYF.

This chain uses TRBV7-9 with TRBJ2-3; maybe TRBD1 (6 bases). V was pared by 5 bases and J by 1 base, with 16 bases between. The CDR3 is 16 amino acids. Germline CDR1 reads SEHNR; CDR2 reads FQNEAQ (reference sequence). The CDR3 protein is CASSARDKRRTDTQYF. The CDR3 DNA reads TGTGCCAGCAGCGCCCGGGACAAGAGGCGCACAGATACGCAGTATTTT.

This chain joins TRBV25-1 and TRBJ2-1; 10 bases fit TRBD1. Per germline, CDR1 MGHDK and CDR2 SYGVNS. V lost 9 bases, J lost 4 bases, and 9 bases stayed unmatched. The CDR3 contains 15 residues. CDR3 bases: TGTGCCAGTAGACTTCCGGGACAGGGGTACAATGAGCAGTTCTTC. The encoded protein is CASRLPGQGYNEQFF.

This sequence joins TRBV18 and TRBJ1-2; 7 positions match TRBD1. Per the germline V gene, CDR1 is KGHSH and CDR2 is LQKENI. V dropped 0 bases and J dropped 5; count of bases not matched to a gene: 9. The CDR3 consists of 16 residues. In DNA form, the CDR3 reads TGTGCCAGCTCACCACCCATGAGACAGGGACCTTATGGCTACACCTTC. Its protein is CASSPPMRQGPYGYTF.

This chain joins TRBV18 and TRBJ2-7, with a possible D match to TRBD2 (5 bases). The CDR3 is made up of 13 amino acids. The germline V and J ends were trimmed by 1 base and 5 bases, with 9 bases remaining between them. CDR1 KGHSH and CDR2 LQKENI come from the germline V gene. Here the CDR3 DNA reads TGTGCCAGCTCACCACTGAGGGCCCACGAGCAGTACTTC. Translated: CASSPLRAHEQYF.

The gene calls are TRBV18 and TRBJ1-3; D gene uncertain. Germline V gives CDR1 KGHSH, CDR2 LQKENI. This CDR3 contains 15 residues. The V gene lost 8 bases and the J gene lost 0 bases, with 14 bases spanning the gap. The chain's CDR3 is CASRPQLDSGNTIYF. CDR3 DNA sequence: TGTGCCAGCCGACCCCAATTGGACTCTGGAAACACCATATATTTT.

The chain recombines TRBV7-8 with TRBJ1-5; possibly TRBD1 for D (5 bases). Deletions cut 5 bases from V and 8 bases from J, with 16 bases between. Germline-derived CDR1 and CDR2 are SGHVS and FQNEAQ. The CDR3 contains 14 residues. CDR3 region: CASSLGAGEKPQHF. The CDR3, as DNA: TGTGCCAGCAGCCTAGGGGCCGGGGAGAAGCCCCAGCATTTT.